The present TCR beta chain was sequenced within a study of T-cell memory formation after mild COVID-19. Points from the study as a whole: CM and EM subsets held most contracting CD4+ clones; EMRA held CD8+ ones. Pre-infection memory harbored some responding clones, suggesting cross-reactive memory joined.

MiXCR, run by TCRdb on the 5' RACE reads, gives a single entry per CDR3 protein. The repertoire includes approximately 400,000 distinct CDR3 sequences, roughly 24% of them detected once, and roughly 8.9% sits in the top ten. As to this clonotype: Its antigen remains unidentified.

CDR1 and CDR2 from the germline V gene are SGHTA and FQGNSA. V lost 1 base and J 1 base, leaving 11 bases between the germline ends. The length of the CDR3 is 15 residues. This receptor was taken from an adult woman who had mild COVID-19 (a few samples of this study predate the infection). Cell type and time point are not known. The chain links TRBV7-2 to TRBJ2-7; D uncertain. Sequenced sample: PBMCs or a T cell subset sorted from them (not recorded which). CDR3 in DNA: TGTGCCAGCAGCTTAGTTACACACATGTCCTACGAGCAGTACTTC. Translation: CASSLVTHMSYEQYF.